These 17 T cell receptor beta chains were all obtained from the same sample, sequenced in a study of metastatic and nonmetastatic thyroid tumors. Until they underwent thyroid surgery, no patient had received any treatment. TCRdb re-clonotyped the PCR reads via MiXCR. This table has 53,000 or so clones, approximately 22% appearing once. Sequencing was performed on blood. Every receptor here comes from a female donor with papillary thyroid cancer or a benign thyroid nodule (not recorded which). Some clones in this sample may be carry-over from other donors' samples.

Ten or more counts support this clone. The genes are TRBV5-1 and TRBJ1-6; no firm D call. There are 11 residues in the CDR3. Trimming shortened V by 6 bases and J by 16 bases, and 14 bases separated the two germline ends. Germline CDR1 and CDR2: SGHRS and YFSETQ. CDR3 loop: CASKIDEVLHF. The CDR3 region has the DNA TGCGCCAGCAAAATCGATGAGGTTCTCCACTTT.

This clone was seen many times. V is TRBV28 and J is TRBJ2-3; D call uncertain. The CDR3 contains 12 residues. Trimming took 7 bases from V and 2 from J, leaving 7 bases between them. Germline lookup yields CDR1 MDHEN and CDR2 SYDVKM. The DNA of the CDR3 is TGTGCCAGCACCACATCCACAGATACGCAGTATTTT. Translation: CASTTSTDTQYF.

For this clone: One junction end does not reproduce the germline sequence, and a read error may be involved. The CDR3 DNA follows: TGCAGTGTAGAAAGAACCGGAACAGATACGCAGTTTTTT. Encoded protein: CSVERTGTDTQFF. The chain couples TRBV20-1 to TRBJ2-3; D is ambiguous. CDR3 length: 13 residues. Germline assignment: CDR1 DFQATT and CDR2 SNEGSKA (reference sequence).

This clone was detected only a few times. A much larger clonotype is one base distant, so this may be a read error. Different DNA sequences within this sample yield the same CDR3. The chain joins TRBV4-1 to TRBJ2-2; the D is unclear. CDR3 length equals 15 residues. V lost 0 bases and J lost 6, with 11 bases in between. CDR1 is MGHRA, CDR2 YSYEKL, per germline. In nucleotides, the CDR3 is TGCGCCAGCAGCCAAGAGGGCGGTAGGGCCGGGGAGCTGTTTTTT. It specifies CASSQEGGRAGELFF.

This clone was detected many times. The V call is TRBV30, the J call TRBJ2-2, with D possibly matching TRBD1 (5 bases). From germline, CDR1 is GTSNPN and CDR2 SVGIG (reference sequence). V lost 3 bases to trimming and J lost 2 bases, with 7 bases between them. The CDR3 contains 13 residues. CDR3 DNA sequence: TGTGCCTGGAGCGACAGAAACACCGGGGAGCTGTTTTTT. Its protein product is CAWSDRNTGELFF.

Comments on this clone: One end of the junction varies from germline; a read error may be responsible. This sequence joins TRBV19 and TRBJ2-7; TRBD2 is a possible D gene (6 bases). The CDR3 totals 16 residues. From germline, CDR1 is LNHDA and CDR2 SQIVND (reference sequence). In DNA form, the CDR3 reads TGTGCCAGTATTATAGGAGGTAGCGGTCTCTCCTACGAGCAGTACTTC. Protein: CASIIGGSGLSYEQYF.

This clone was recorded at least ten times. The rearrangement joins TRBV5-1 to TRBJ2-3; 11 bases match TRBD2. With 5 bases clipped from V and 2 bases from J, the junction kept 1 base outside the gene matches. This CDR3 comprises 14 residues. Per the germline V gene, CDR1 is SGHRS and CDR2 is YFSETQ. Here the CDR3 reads CASRTSGDTDTQYF. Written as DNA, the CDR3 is TGCGCCAGCAGGACTAGCGGGGACACAGATACGCAGTATTTT.

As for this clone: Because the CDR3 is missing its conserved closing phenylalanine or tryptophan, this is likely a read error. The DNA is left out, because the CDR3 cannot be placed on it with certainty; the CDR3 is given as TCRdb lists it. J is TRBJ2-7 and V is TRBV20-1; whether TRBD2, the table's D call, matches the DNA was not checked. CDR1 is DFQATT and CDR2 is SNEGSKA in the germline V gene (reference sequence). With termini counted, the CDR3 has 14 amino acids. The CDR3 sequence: CSASMRESSYEEYL.

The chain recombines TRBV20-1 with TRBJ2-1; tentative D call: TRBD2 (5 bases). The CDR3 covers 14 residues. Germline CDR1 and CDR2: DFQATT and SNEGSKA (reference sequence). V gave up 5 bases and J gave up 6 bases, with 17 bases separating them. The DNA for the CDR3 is TGCAGTGCTCCCGCGGAGGTGGCCTTCAATGAGCAGTTCTTC. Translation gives CSAPAEVAFNEQFF.

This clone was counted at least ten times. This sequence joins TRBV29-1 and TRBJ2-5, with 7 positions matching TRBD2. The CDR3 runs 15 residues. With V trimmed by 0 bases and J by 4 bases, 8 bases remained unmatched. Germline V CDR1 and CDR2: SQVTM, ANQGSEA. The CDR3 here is CSVEDFGTGGETQYF. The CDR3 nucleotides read TGCAGCGTTGAAGATTTTGGAACGGGGGGAGAGACCCAGTACTTC.

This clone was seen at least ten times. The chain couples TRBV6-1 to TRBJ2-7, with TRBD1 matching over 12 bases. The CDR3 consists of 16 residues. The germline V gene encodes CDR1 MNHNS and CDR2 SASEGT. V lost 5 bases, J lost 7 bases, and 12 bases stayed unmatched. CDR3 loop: CASSPGQGASTWEQYF. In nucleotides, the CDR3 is TGTGCCAGCAGTCCGGGACAGGGGGCCTCTACTTGGGAGCAGTACTTC.

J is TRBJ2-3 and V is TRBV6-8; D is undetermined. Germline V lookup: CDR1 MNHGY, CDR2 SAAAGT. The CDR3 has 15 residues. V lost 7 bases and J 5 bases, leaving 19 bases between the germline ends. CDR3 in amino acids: CASTESFSLRDTQYF. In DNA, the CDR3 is TGTGCCAGCACCGAATCCTTTAGCCTGAGAGATACGCAGTATTTT.

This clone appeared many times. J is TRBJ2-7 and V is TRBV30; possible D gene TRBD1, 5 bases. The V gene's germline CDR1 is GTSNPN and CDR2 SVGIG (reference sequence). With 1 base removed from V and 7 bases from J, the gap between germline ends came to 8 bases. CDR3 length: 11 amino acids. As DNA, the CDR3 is TGTGCCTGGAGTGAGGGGTGGGAGCAGTACTTC. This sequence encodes CAWSEGWEQYF. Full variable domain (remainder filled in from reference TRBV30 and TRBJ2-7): SQTIHQWPATLVQPVGSPLSLECTVEGTSNPNLYWYRQAAGRGLQLLFYSVGIGQISSEVPQNLSASRPQDRQFILSSKKLLLSDSGFYLCAWSEGWEQYFGPGTRLTVT.

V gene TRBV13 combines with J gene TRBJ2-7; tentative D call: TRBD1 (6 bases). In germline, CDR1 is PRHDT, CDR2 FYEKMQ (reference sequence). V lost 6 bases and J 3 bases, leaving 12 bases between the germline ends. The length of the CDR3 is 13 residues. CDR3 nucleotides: TGTGCCAGCAGAGTCAGGGGAAACTACGAGCAGTACTTC. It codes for CASRVRGNYEQYF.

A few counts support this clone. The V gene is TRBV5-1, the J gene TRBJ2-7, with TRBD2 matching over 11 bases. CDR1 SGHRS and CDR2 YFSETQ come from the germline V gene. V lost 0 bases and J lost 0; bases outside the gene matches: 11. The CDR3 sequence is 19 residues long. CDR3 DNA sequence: TGCGCCAGCAGCTTGGCGTGGACTAGCGGGTTCACCGTCTCCTACGAGCAGTACTTC. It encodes CASSLAWTSGFTVSYEQYF.

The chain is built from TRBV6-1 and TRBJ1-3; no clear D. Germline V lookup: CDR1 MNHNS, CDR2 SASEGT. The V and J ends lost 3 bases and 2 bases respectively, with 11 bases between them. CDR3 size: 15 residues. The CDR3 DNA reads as TGTGCCAGCAGTGACAGGTCTCCAACTGGAAACACCATATATTTT. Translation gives CASSDRSPTGNTIYF.

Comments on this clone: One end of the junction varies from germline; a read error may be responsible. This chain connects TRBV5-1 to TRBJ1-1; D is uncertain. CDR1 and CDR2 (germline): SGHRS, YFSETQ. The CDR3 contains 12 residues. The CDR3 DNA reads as TGCGCCAGCAACATCGGGAACACTGAAGCTGTCTTT. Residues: CASNIGNTEAVF.